This TCR beta chain was found in a study of Ad26.COV2.S vaccination and SARS-CoV-2 variants. Study at large: Intramuscularly, Ad26.COV2.S was given either once or twice, 56 days apart. Study findings and constraints: Post-vaccination spike-specific CD8+ and CD4+ T cell responses reportedly had substantial breadth.

Documented treatment: approximately 18 received Ad26.COV2.S at low or high dose, single or two shots; roughly five received placebo; per-sample allocation not given. Material that was analyzed had been drawn on day 63 after the first vaccine or placebo injection. Boston provided a donor who was an adult aged 18-55 years. An Ad26 vector carrying the Wuhan-strain SARS-CoV-2 spike served as the vaccine. The count of this clone is one. What it binds is not known. Using immunoSEQ multiplex PCR, the repertoire was profiled, and TCRdb retains in-frame clones only, with some absent. The sample holds over 450,000 clones, roughly nine tenths seen once. The TCR originated in a person between 18 and 59 years old who received the Ad26.COV2.S COVID-19 vaccine or a placebo. The source was peripheral blood, collected in a trial of Ad26.COV2.S vaccine versus placebo.

The CDR3 DNA is TGTGCCAGCAGCTTAGTAGCAGGGCTTGGTGAAAAACTGTTTTTT. This translates into CASSLVAGLGEKLFF. The V call is TRBV7-8, the J call TRBJ1-4; perhaps TRBD1 as D (5 bases). CDR1 and CDR2 (germline): SGHVS, FQNEAQ. V was cut by 1 base and J by 7 bases, with 13 bases left in between. The CDR3 runs 15 residues.